The subject of this entry is one T cell receptor (beta chain). Clones were read by immunoSEQ multiplex PCR, and TCRdb kept only the in-frame ones, dropping some. The repertoire holds about 64,000 clones, with more than 70% as singletons. With 0 bases removed from V and 3 bases from J, the gap between germline ends came to 15 bases. This CDR3 contains 16 residues. Germline V gene lookup returns CDR1 LNHDA and CDR2 SQIVND (reference sequence). The data stem from a study of blood T cell repertoires in COVID-19. This receptor was taken from a woman between 40 and 55 years old who had recovered from COVID-19. Sequencing was carried out using PBMCs or T cells enriched from blood (not recorded which). The V and J genes are TRBV19 and TRBJ2-7; possible D gene TRBD2, 5 bases. CDR3 in amino acids: CASSIDGGFGYYEQYF. The CDR3 coding sequence is TGTGCCAGTAGTATAGACGGCGGGTTCGGTTACTACGAGCAGTACTTC.